This paragraph reports one T cell receptor beta chain. Its antigen is undetermined. CDR1 is SGHAT, CDR2 FQNNGV, per germline. Between the trimmed V and J ends, which lost 4 bases and 3 bases, there was a span of 15 bases. This CDR3 is built from 15 residues. The table came from immunoSEQ multiplex PCR; TCRdb's copy has only in-frame clones and leaves some out. Of some 73,000 clones in the sample, about 88% were seen once. This sample was taken from a study of T cell responses to AZD1222 COVID-19 vaccine. General study points: CD4 TCRs associated with vaccination spanned spike, dominating at 160-218 and 743-854. Nearly half of the spike-specific TCRs reportedly recognize variant regions that carry no mutations. Possibly, clonal diversity was underestimated; donors were largely white British and included more females.

The material sequenced was peripheral blood, taken 28 days after the second AZD1222 dose. This chain links TRBV11-2 with TRBJ1-2; D is unresolved. The sequence was collected from an adult who received the AZD1222 COVID-19 vaccine. The CDR3 protein is CASSWPRRQDYGYTF. The DNA for the CDR3 is TGTGCCAGCAGCTGGCCCCGAAGGCAGGACTATGGCTACACCTTC.